This TCR beta chain emerged from a study of monozygotic twins with inflammatory bowel disease. Study-level points and caveats: Healthy twins showed more clonotype sharing with others than IBD patients, especially patients with disease activity. Using the inverse Simpson index, IBD patients had lower TCRbeta diversity than healthy co-twins.

The unique tags termed UMIs, each holding a 6-nucleotide sample barcode, were added by means of template switching. Nested PCRs of around 15 and 9 cycles, two in total, were run on TCRalpha and TCRbeta cDNA. Reanalyzing the 5' RACE reads, TCRdb keeps one entry per CDR3 protein, without DNA. The sample's table shows around 450,000 distinct CDR3 sequences. As concerns this clonotype: Its antigen remains unidentified.

The CDR3 has 12 residues. Germline lookup yields CDR1 LGHDT and CDR2 YNNKEL (reference sequence). Sequenced material: blood. This rearrangement joins TRBV3-1 to TRBJ1-6. The clonotype comes from a human donor with ulcerative colitis or Crohn's disease, or a healthy co-twin of an affected twin (not recorded which). This CDR3 reads CASSQPQAPLHF.